This entry is about one TCR beta chain. Its antigen is unknown. This sample was taken from a study of cytomegalovirus exposure and HLA in healthy donors. Whole-study findings and limits: Among TCR beta chains, those listed as cytomegalovirus-associated numbered roughly 150.

The germline V gene encodes CDR1 SGHNT and CDR2 YYREEE (reference sequence). The CDR3 extends over 15 amino acids. With V trimmed by 0 bases and J by 6 bases, 4 bases remained unmatched. Profiling relied on immunoSEQ multiplex PCR, and the TCRdb table lists in-frame clones only, not all of them. Of over 150,000 clones listed, under 95% are singletons. Sequenced sample: PBMCs. The clonotype comes from a woman between 18 and 29 years old in good health and CMV-seropositive. The chain links TRBV5-4 to TRBJ2-1; TRBD2 aligns across 9 bases. The CDR3 sequence is CASSLELAGRNEQFF. DNA of the CDR3: TGTGCCAGCAGCTTGGAGCTAGCGGGACGCAATGAGCAGTTCTTC.